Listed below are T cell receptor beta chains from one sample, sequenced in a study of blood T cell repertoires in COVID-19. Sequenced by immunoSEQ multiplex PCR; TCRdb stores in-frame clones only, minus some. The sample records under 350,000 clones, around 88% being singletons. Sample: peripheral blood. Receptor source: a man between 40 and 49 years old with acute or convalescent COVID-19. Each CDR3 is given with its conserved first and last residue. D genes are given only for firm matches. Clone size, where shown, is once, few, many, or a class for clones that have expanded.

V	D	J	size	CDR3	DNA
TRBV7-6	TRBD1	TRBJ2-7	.	CASSGPGTGDYEQYF	TGTGCCAGCAGCGGTCCCGGGACAGGGGACTACGAGCAGTACTTC
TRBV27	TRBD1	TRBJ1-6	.	CASSLWTGGISPLHF	TGTGCCAGCAGTTTATGGACAGGGGGCATTTCACCCCTCCACTTT
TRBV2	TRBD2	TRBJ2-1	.	CASSPERGYLETGGRNEQFF	TGTGCCAGCAGTCCTGAGCGGGGATACCTAGAAACGGGGGGGCGCAATGAGCAGTTCTTC
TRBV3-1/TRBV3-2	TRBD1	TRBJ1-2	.	CASNQQGANYGYTF	TGTGCCAGCAATCAACAGGGGGCGAACTATGGCTACACCTTC
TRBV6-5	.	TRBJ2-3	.	CASSYPPTGTDTQYF	TGTGCCAGCAGTTACCCGCCCACAGGCACAGATACGCAGTATTTT
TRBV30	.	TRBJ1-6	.	CAWSTGIGNSPLHF	TGTGCCTGGAGTACAGGGATTGGTAATTCACCCCTCCACTTT
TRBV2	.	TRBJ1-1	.	CASILQSNTEAFF	TGTGCCAGCATCCTACAGTCGAACACTGAAGCTTTCTTT
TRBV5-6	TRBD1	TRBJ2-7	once	CASRHGQGSLPDVFGEYF	TGTGCCAGCAGGCATGGACAGGGCTCCCTGCCAGATGTTTTTGGGGAGTACTTC
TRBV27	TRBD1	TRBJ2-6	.	CASSRGQGASGANVLTF	TGTGCCAGCAGCCGCGGACAGGGGGCATCTGGGGCCAACGTCCTGACTTTC
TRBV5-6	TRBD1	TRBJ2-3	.	CASSFYRGLGDTQYF	TGTGCCAGCAGCTTTTACAGGGGGCTTGGAGATACGCAGTATTTT
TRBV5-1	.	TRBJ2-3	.	CASSFGTSTDTQYF	TGCGCCAGCAGCTTTGGGACTAGCACAGATACGCAGTATTTT
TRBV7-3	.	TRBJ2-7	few	CASSPSRGLTYEQYF	TGTGCCAGCAGCCCTTCGCGGGGGCTCACCTACGAGCAGTACTTC